The present T cell receptor (beta chain) was sequenced within a study of blood T cell repertoires in COVID-19. Produced via immunoSEQ multiplex PCR; TCRdb's table is partial and in-frame only. The sample holds roughly 290,000 clones; around 89% are singletons and the top ten take around 0.8%. The CDR3 contains 14 residues. Germline assignment: CDR1 WNHNN and CDR2 SYGVQD (reference sequence). Trimming removed 2 bases at V and 3 bases at J, with 7 bases between. The V and J genes are TRBV10-1 and TRBJ2-2; D unresolved. This sequence was found in a man aged 25-45 years with acute or convalescent COVID-19. The sample consisted of peripheral blood. This chain's CDR3 is CASSEATDTGELFF. CDR3 DNA: TGCGCCAGCAGTGAGGCCACTGACACCGGGGAGCTGTTTTTT.